Shown below are 17 T cell receptor beta chains from a single sample sequenced in a study of T cell repertoires in cytomegalovirus infection. TCRdb called the reads again in MiXCR, with one record for every CDR3 protein. The sample holds around 95,000 distinct CDR3 sequences; 25% to 35% are singletons and the top ten take about 72%. These receptors have no identified antigens. The material was CD8+ T cells from cultured PBMCs, obtained from culture after CMV antigen stimulation. The source of these receptors is a human donor in good health (CMV status not recorded). Some clones in this sample may be carry-over from other donors' samples.

The J gene is TRBJ1-2, the V gene TRBV6-8, with 7 bases fitting TRBD1. V lost 5 bases to trimming and J lost 7 bases; unmatched junction nucleotides: 10. This CDR3 region has 14 residues. Germline lookup yields CDR1 MNHGY and CDR2 SAAAGT. CDR3 nucleotide sequence: TGTGCCAGCAGTCAAGACAGGGTACGGAGTGGCTACACCTTC. Amino acids: CASSQDRVRSGYTF.

This clonotype has a count of ten or more. This rearrangement joins TRBV5-5 to TRBJ2-7; a possible D gene is TRBD1 (5 bases). Trimming removed 2 bases at V and 1 base at J, with 13 bases between. Germline CDR1 and CDR2: SGHKS and YYEKEE (reference sequence). The CDR3 sequence is 15 residues long. The CDR3 DNA follows: TGTGCCAGCAGCTTAGGCCAGGGTCTTTCCTACGAGCAGTACTTC. It translates to CASSLGQGLSYEQYF. Using reference TRBV5-5 and TRBJ2-7 for the parts outside the CDR3, the full variable domain is DAGVTQSPTHLIKTRGQQVTLRCSPISGHKSVSWYQQVLGQGPQFIFQYYEKEERGRGNFPDRFSARQFPNYSSELNVNALLLGDSALYLCASSLGQGLSYEQYFGPGTRLTVT.

Relative to its sample, this clonotype is medium-sized. The gene calls are TRBV7-3 and TRBJ2-7; D unclear. Germline CDR1 and CDR2: SGHTA and FQGTGA. The CDR3 contains 13 residues. The V end was cut by 2 bases, the J end by 0 bases, with 5 bases between. CDR3 region: CASSLGPSYEQYF. Here the CDR3 DNA reads TGTGCCAGCAGCTTAGGGCCCTCCTACGAGCAGTACTTC. Based on the CDR3 plus reference TRBV7-3 and TRBJ2-7, the full variable domain is GAGVSQTPSNKVTEKGKYVELRCDPISGHTALYWYRQSLGQGPEFLIYFQGTGAADDSGLPNDRFFAVRPEGSVSTLKIQRTERGDSAVYLCASSLGPSYEQYFGPGTRLTVT.

The chain uses TRBV24-1 and TRBJ2-4, with 10 bases that match TRBD1. The CDR3 spans 18 residues. In germline, CDR1 is KGHDR, CDR2 SFDVKD. Trimming removed 5 bases from V and 8 bases from J; junction bases left unmatched: 17. The CDR3 reads CATSAPPRDRGEWYIQYF. DNA for the CDR3: TGTGCCACCAGTGCCCCTCCCCGGGACAGGGGAGAGTGGTACATTCAGTACTTC.

This clonotype was seen repeatedly, ten times or more. V usage is TRBV7-9 and J usage is TRBJ1-5; 7 bases are a match to TRBD1. Per germline, CDR1 SEHNR and CDR2 FQNEAQ (reference sequence). J lost 2 bases, V lost 5 bases, and 3 bases had no gene match. The CDR3 has 14 amino acids. The CDR3 DNA reads as TGTGCCAGCAGCCAAGACAGGGGCAATCAGCCCCAGCATTTT. Translating it yields CASSQDRGNQPQHF.

This chain joins TRBV12-3 or TRBV12-4 and TRBJ2-5, with 7 nucleotides matching TRBD2. Unmatched junction bases numbered 11, after V lost 6 bases and J lost 13 bases. The CDR3 consists of 12 residues. CDR3 DNA sequence: TGTGCCAGCAGCTTGATTGGACTAGAACTGTACTTC. Translated: CASSLIGLELYF.

The table lists this clonotype with a few counts. The V call is TRBV2, the J call TRBJ1-6, with D perhaps TRBD1 (6 bases). CDR1 SNHLY and CDR2 FYNNEI come from the germline V gene. V was trimmed by 6 bases and J by 0 bases, leaving 9 bases between them. This CDR3 spans 15 amino acids. The CDR3 nucleotides are TGTGCCAGCAGCCAGGGGCTCTCCTATAATTCACCCCTCCACTTT. Translated: CASSQGLSYNSPLHF.

DNA for the CDR3: TGTGCCACCCTAGGGGTCCGGCCAGATACGCAGTATTTT. It yields the protein CATLGVRPDTQYF. V gene TRBV28 combines with J gene TRBJ2-3, with D possibly TRBD1 on 5 matching bases. The CDR3 runs 13 residues. The V gene's germline CDR1 is MDHEN and CDR2 SYDVKM. Trimming took 10 bases from V and 4 from J, leaving 15 bases between them.

This clonotype was found a few times. This chain links TRBV19 with TRBJ2-1; no definite D call. V gave up 9 bases and J gave up 4 bases, with 7 bases separating them. Germline V CDR1 and CDR2: LNHDA, SQIVND (reference sequence). There are 11 residues in the CDR3. The CDR3 is CASSIYNEQFF. The CDR3 bases are TGTGCCAGCAGCATTTACAATGAGCAGTTCTTC.

The rearrangement joins TRBV7-9 to TRBJ1-1; D is ambiguous. Germline V CDR1 and CDR2: SEHNR, FQNEAQ (reference sequence). The CDR3 has 13 amino acids. V was clipped by 3 bases and J by 1 base, with 6 bases between them. In DNA form, the CDR3 reads TGTGCCAGCAGCTTCGTCCCGAACACTGAAGCTTTCTTT. Translation: CASSFVPNTEAFF. Together with reference TRBV7-9 and TRBJ1-1, the CDR3 gives the full variable domain: DTGVSQNPRHKITKRGQNVTFRCDPISEHNRLYWYRQTLGQGPEFLTYFQNEAQLEKSRLLSDRFSAERPKGSFSTLEIQRTEQGDSAMYLCASSFVPNTEAFFGQGTRLTVV.

A note on this clonotype: Just one base apart from a much larger clone, this may be a read error. The J gene is TRBJ1-2, the V gene TRBV6-5; a weak D match, TRBD1 (6 bases). CDR1 is MNHEY and CDR2 is SVGAGI in the germline V gene. The length of the CDR3 is 13 residues. Trimming stripped 10 bases from V and 3 bases from J, with 15 bases between. This CDR3 is CANRTGTYYGYTF. CDR3 in DNA: TGTGCCAACAGAACCGGGACATACTATGGCTACACCTTC.

This rearrangement joins TRBV27 to TRBJ1-4; D possibly corresponds to TRBD1 (6 bases). The CDR3 is made up of 16 amino acids. V dropped 5 bases and J dropped 0 bases, with 13 bases sitting between them. The germline CDR1 and CDR2 sequences are MNHEY and SMNVEV (reference sequence). In DNA form, the CDR3 reads TGTGCCAGCAGTAACCGACAGGTTGCAACTAATGAAAAACTGTTTTTT. The encoded protein is CASSNRQVATNEKLFF.

This clonotype was found many times. This chain uses TRBV7-8 with TRBJ1-1; no definite D call. V was cut by 5 bases and J by 3 bases, with 4 bases left in between. This CDR3 is built from 11 residues. From germline, CDR1 is SGHVS and CDR2 FQNEAQ. CDR3 coding DNA: TGTGCCAGCAGCCGGGACACTGAAGCTTTCTTT. This sequence encodes CASSRDTEAFF.

This clonotype was seen more than once but under ten times. This chain connects TRBV2 to TRBJ1-1; the D gene is possibly TRBD1 (5 bases). The CDR3 consists of 13 residues. Germline loops: CDR1 SNHLY, CDR2 FYNNEI. The ends were cut back, 11 bases at V and 6 bases at J, with 19 bases in the middle. CDR3 loop: CAEAWGGSSEAFF. The DNA for the CDR3 is TGTGCCGAAGCCTGGGGCGGAAGTTCTGAAGCTTTCTTT. The whole variable domain, remainder taken from reference TRBV2 and TRBJ1-1, is EPEVTQTPSHQVTQMGQEVILRCVPISNHLYFYWYRQILGQKVEFLVSFYNNEISEKSEIFDDQFSVERPDGSNFTLKIRSTKLEDSAMYFCAEAWGGSSEAFFGQGTRLTVV.

This clonotype was counted ten times or more. The chain uses TRBV5-1 and TRBJ2-3; D may match TRBD1 or TRBD2 (6 bases each). The CDR3 is made up of 13 amino acids. Germline V gene lookup returns CDR1 SGHRS and CDR2 YFSETQ. Between the trimmed V and J ends, which lost 5 bases and 2 bases, there was a span of 9 bases. The CDR3 loop reads CASRRDTTDTQYF. The CDR3 region has the DNA TGCGCCAGCAGGCGGGACACCACAGATACGCAGTATTTT.

The rearrangement uses TRBV19 and TRBJ1-5; no reliable D call. The germline gives CDR1 LNHDA, CDR2 SQIVND (reference sequence). The CDR3 loop spans 15 amino acids. Between the trimmed V and J ends, which lost 3 bases and 2 bases, there was a span of 11 bases. For the CDR3, the DNA is TGTGCCAGTAGTATCGCCTTCGGGGGCAATCAGCCCCAGCATTTT. Translation: CASSIAFGGNQPQHF.

The chain employs TRBV7-8 and TRBJ2-1; TRBD2 matches 7 bases. Germline lookup yields CDR1 SGHVS and CDR2 FQNEAQ. The junction had 8 bases not matched to a gene; V was cut back by 5 bases and J by 4 bases. CDR3 length: 15 amino acids. The CDR3 DNA sequence: TGTGCCAGCAGCAGAAGCGGGGCGGGGTACAATGAGCAGTTCTTC. This gives the protein CASSRSGAGYNEQFF.